The 17 T cell receptor beta chains below were found in one sample sequenced in a study of read filtering for tumor transcriptome and immune sequencing. From approximately 400 ng of RNA, a library with molecular barcoded alpha/delta and beta/gamma adaptors was made. TCRdb re-analysed the reads in MiXCR, keeping a single row per CDR3 protein. The sample records some 130,000 distinct CDR3 sequences, about 13% being singletons. Sequencing was done on a sample of a population of CD138-negative cells sorted from bone marrow. The origin of the receptors is a donor at least 40 years old with multiple myeloma.

This clonotype was detected ten times or more. V gene TRBV19 combines with J gene TRBJ2-1, with 9 bases matching TRBD2. The V gene's germline CDR1 is LNHDA and CDR2 SQIVND (reference sequence). The CDR3 length is 15 residues. V was clipped by 7 bases and J by 4 bases; unmatched bases: 8. In nucleotides, the CDR3 is TGTGCCAGTACCCCGACTAGCGGAGGTTACAATGAGCAGTTCTTC. Amino acids: CASTPTSGGYNEQFF.

This clonotype appeared a few times. The V gene is TRBV18, the J gene TRBJ2-5; D uncertain. CDR1 is KGHSH, CDR2 LQKENI, per germline. The CDR3 runs 13 residues. Trimming stripped 6 bases from V and 5 bases from J, with 13 bases between. The CDR3 loop is CASSPDILETQYF. The CDR3 coding sequence is TGTGCCAGCTCCCCTGACATTCTGGAGACCCAGTACTTC. The full variable domain, its missing parts supplied by reference TRBV18 and TRBJ2-5, is NAGVMQNPRHLVRRRGQEARLRCSPMKGHSHVYWYRQLPEEGLKFMVYLQKENIIDESGMPKERFSAEFPKEGPSILRIQQVVRGDSAAYFCASSPDILETQYFGPGTRLLVL.

In this sample, this clonotype turned up many times. The chain recombines TRBV20-1 with TRBJ1-5; D remains unclear. Trimming removed 5 bases from V and 2 bases from J, with 10 bases in between. This CDR3 contains 13 residues. Per the germline V gene, CDR1 is DFQATT and CDR2 is SNEGSKA (reference sequence). The CDR3 DNA sequence: TGCAGTGCTCGAGTTGGCGGCAATCAGCCCCAGCATTTT. This gives the protein CSARVGGNQPQHF.

This clonotype has more than one count but fewer than ten. The J gene is TRBJ2-3, the V gene TRBV20-1; a possible D gene is TRBD1 (5 bases). Germline CDR1 DFQATT, CDR2 SNEGSKA (reference sequence). Deletions cut 0 bases from V and 7 bases from J, with 14 bases between. CDR3 length: 14 residues. The CDR3 DNA sequence: TGCAGTGCTAGAGATGGCAGGGCTCCAAATACGCAGTATTTT. This codes for CSARDGRAPNTQYF.

For this clonotype: The junction shows a germline mismatch at one end, possibly a read error. The chain recombines TRBV19 with TRBJ2-2, with 10 bases that match TRBD2. Germline V lookup: CDR1 LNHDA, CDR2 SQIVND (reference sequence). The CDR3 is 16 amino acids. DNA of the CDR3: TGTGCCAGTAGTAGGACTAGCGGTGCGAACACCGGGGAGCTGCTTTTT. This sequence encodes CASSRTSGANTGELLF.

This clonotype was observed many times. This chain connects TRBV20-1 to TRBJ1-2; D might be TRBD1 (5 bases). CDR1 DFQATT and CDR2 SNEGSKA come from the germline V gene (reference sequence). The CDR3 has 13 residues. V lost 0 bases and J 5 bases, leaving 10 bases between the germline ends. The CDR3 region has the DNA TGCAGTGCTAGAGAGGGGGGGGGTTATGGCTACACCTTC. Encoded protein: CSAREGGGYGYTF.

This clonotype was observed at least ten times. The chain couples TRBV30 to TRBJ1-1, with D uncertain. The V gene's germline CDR1 is GTSNPN and CDR2 SVGIG (reference sequence). Trimming removed 0 bases at V and 1 base at J, with 15 bases between. The CDR3 is made up of 16 amino acids. CDR3 sequence: CAWSVRLITKNTEAFF. The CDR3, as DNA: TGTGCCTGGAGTGTAAGGCTGATAACAAAGAACACTGAAGCTTTCTTT.

Ten or more counts support this clonotype. This chain links TRBV20-1 with TRBJ2-1; 7 bases fit TRBD1. The CDR3 has 14 residues. After removal of 5 bases from V and 5 bases from J, the junction contained 9 bases not matched to a gene. The germline gives CDR1 DFQATT, CDR2 SNEGSKA (reference sequence). CDR3 region: CSAVGQTTNNEQFF. CDR3 sequence (DNA): TGCAGTGCTGTGGGACAGACAACCAACAATGAGCAGTTCTTC.

This clonotype was counted many times. The chain combines TRBV10-3 with TRBJ2-1; D assignment may be TRBD1 or TRBD2 (5 bases each). CDR1 and CDR2 from the germline V gene are ENHRY and SYGVKD. V was trimmed by 5 bases and J by 6 bases, leaving 8 bases between them. This CDR3 is 12 amino acids long. The CDR3 reads CAISYGANEQFF. The CDR3 DNA reads TGTGCCATCAGTTACGGGGCCAATGAGCAGTTCTTC.

There are many counts of this clonotype. V and J are TRBV7-2 and TRBJ2-3; D is unclear. This CDR3 comprises 15 residues. V was clipped by 4 bases and J by 2 bases, with 13 bases between them. Germline loops: CDR1 SGHTA, CDR2 FQGNSA. Here the CDR3 reads CASSSPRYLTDTQYF. The CDR3 nucleotides read TGTGCCAGCAGCTCTCCGCGATACCTCACAGATACGCAGTATTTT.

This clonotype was recorded many times. The chain combines TRBV7-9 with TRBJ2-1; D is undetermined. V lost 5 bases to trimming and J lost 0 bases, with 11 bases between them. The CDR3 covers 15 residues. Germline V lookup: CDR1 SEHNR, CDR2 FQNEAQ (reference sequence). The CDR3 DNA sequence: TGTGCCAGCAGCGCCACTCGAAGCTCCTACAATGAGCAGTTCTTC. Translated: CASSATRSSYNEQFF.

The sample holds a few counts of this clonotype. It may be a read error: a sequence one base away is much more abundant. This rearrangement joins TRBV6-5 to TRBJ2-1, with 16 nucleotides matching TRBD2. Germline V gene data show CDR1 as MNHEY and CDR2 as SVGAGI. The CDR3 has 18 amino acids. CDR3 coding DNA: TGTGCCAGCAGTTACTCGATGGGACTAGCGGGAGGGGTGGATGAGCGGTTCTTC. Amino acids: CASSYSMGLAGGVDERFF.

Many counts were recorded for this clonotype. The gene calls are TRBV12-3 or TRBV12-4 and TRBJ2-3; D is unclear. Trimming removed 3 bases from V and 3 bases from J, with 13 bases in between. The CDR3 runs to 15 residues. The CDR3 loop reads CASSLGGVSTDTQYF. For the CDR3, the DNA is TGTGCCAGCAGTTTGGGTGGGGTTTCAACAGATACGCAGTATTTT.

This clonotype showed up many times. The chain uses TRBV6-5 and TRBJ2-1; 8 bases are a match to TRBD2. This CDR3 has 21 amino acids. The germline V gene encodes CDR1 MNHEY and CDR2 SVGAGI. The V segment lost 0 bases and the J segment 0 bases; nucleotides outside the gene matches: 16. The CDR3 region is CASSYSNMVASGSSSYNEQFF. The CDR3 nucleotides read TGTGCCAGCAGTTACTCGAATATGGTAGCTAGCGGGTCGAGCTCCTACAATGAGCAGTTCTTC.

This clonotype was picked up many times. V is TRBV20-1 and J is TRBJ2-1; D is uncertain. Trimming removed 5 bases at V and 6 bases at J, with 14 bases between. Germline-derived CDR1 and CDR2 are DFQATT and SNEGSKA (reference sequence). This CDR3 spans 13 amino acids. The CDR3 spells CSAPDRATNEQFF. The CDR3 nucleotides are TGCAGTGCTCCTGACCGAGCGACCAATGAGCAGTTCTTC.

The chain recombines TRBV29-1 with TRBJ1-3; no definite D call. The CDR3 has 14 residues. In germline, CDR1 is SQVTM, CDR2 ANQGSEA. Trimming removed 0 bases at V and 0 bases at J, with 6 bases between. CDR3 DNA: TGCAGCGTTGAAGACAGCCGCTCTGGAAACACCATATATTTT. This sequence encodes CSVEDSRSGNTIYF.

This clonotype was counted ten times or more. The chain uses TRBV2 and TRBJ2-3, with TRBD2 matching over 8 bases. The junction had 7 bases not matched to a gene; V was cut back by 7 bases and J by 4 bases. Germline V gene lookup returns CDR1 SNHLY and CDR2 FYNNEI. The CDR3 consists of 14 residues. The CDR3 sequence is CASTRAGDPDTQYF. The CDR3 DNA sequence: TGTGCCAGCACCCGAGCGGGGGATCCAGATACGCAGTATTTT.